The present T cell receptor (beta chain) was sequenced within a study of T cell responses to AZD1222 COVID-19 vaccine. Findings of the study overall: Scientists sampled the repertoires only once the peak T cell response had passed. Per reports, nearly half of all spike-specific TCRs target regions that are unmutated in variants. Donors were chiefly white British, with a greater number of females, and clonal diversity was perhaps underestimated.

Germline values: CDR1 SGHTA, CDR2 FQGNSA. With 1 base clipped from V and 3 bases from J, the junction kept 2 bases outside the gene matches. The CDR3 sequence is 16 residues long. A note on this clone: Its target is unknown.

This table comes from immunoSEQ multiplex PCR, and its TCRdb copy is limited to in-frame clones, with some not included. Of about 100,000 clones listed, about 88% were seen once; the top ten hold 1.8%. This clonotype was obtained from an adult in good health. V usage is TRBV7-2 and J usage is TRBJ2-1, with TRBD2 identical over 11 bases. The sample was peripheral blood, taken on day 0 of AZD1222 vaccination. CDR3 sequence (DNA): TGTGCCAGCAGCTTAGAGGGGACTAGCGGCTACAATGAGCAGTTCTTC. Encoded protein: CASSLEGTSGYNEQFF.